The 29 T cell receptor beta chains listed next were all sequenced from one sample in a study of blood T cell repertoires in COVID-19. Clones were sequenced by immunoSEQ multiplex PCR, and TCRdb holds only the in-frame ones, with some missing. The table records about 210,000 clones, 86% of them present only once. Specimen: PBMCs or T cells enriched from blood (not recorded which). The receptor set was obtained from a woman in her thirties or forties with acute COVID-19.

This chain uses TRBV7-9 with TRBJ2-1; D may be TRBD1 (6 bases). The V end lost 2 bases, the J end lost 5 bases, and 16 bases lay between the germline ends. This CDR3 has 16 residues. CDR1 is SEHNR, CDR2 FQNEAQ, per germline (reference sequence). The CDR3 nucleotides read TGTGCCAGCAGCTTAAGCGGTCAGGGGTGGAACAATGAGCAGTTCTTC. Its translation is CASSLSGQGWNNEQFF.

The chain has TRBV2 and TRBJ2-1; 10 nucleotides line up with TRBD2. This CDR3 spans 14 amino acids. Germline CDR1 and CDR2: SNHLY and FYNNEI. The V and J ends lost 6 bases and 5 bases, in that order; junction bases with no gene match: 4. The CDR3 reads CASREREGHNEQFF. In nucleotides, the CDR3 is TGTGCCAGCAGGGAGCGGGAGGGTCACAATGAGCAGTTCTTC.

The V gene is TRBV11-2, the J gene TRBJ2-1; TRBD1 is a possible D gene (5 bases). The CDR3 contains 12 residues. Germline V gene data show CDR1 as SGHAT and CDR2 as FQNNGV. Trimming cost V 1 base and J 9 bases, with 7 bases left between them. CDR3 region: CASSLGQIEQFF. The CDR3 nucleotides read TGTGCCAGCAGCTTAGGACAGATTGAGCAGTTCTTC.

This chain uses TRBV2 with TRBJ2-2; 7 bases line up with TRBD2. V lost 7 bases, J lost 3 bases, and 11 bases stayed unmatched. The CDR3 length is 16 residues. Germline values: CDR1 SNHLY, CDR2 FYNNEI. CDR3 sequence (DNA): TGTGCCAGCATCCCTGAGGGGACTAAGGACACCGGGGAGCTGTTTTTT. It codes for CASIPEGTKDTGELFF.

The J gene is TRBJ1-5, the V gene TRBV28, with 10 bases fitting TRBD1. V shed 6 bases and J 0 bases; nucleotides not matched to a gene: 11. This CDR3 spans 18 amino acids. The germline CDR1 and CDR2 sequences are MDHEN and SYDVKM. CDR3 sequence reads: CASRTGTGVSYSNQPQHF. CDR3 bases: TGTGCCAGCAGGACCGGGACAGGGGTATCTTATAGCAATCAGCCCCAGCATTTT.

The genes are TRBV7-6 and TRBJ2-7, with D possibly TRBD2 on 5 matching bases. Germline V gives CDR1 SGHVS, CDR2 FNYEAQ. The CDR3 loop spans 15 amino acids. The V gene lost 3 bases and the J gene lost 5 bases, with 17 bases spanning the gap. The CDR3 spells CASSLGWAGTDEQYF. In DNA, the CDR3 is TGTGCCAGCAGCTTGGGGTGGGCGGGTACCGACGAGCAGTACTTC.

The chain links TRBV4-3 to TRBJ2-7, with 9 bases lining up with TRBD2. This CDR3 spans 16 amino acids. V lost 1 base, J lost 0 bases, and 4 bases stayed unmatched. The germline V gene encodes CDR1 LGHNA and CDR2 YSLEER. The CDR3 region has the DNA TGCGCCAGCAGCCAAGGGGTAGCGGGAGACTCCTACGAGCAGTACTTC. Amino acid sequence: CASSQGVAGDSYEQYF.

CDR3 bases: TGTGCCAGCAACCTCCCCGGGTACGAGCAGTACTTC. Encoded protein: CASNLPGYEQYF. This chain connects TRBV7-2 to TRBJ2-7, with no clear D. The CDR3 is made up of 12 amino acids. Between the trimmed V and J ends, which lost 7 bases and 4 bases, there was a span of 11 bases. Per the germline V gene, CDR1 is SGHTA and CDR2 is FQGNSA.

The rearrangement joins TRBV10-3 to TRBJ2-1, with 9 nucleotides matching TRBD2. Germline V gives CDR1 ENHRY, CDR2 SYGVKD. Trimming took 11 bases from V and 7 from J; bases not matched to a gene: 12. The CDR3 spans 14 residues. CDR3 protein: CAVKGSGSLNEQFF. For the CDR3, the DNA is TGTGCCGTAAAGGGTAGCGGGAGTTTGAATGAGCAGTTCTTC.

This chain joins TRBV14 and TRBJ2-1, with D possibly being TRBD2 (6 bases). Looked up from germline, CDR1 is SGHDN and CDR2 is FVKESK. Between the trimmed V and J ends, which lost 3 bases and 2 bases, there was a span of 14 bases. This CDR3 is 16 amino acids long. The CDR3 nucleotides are TGTGCCAGCAGCCACGACGGGCGGGGAACCTACAATGAGCAGTTCTTC. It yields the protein CASSHDGRGTYNEQFF.

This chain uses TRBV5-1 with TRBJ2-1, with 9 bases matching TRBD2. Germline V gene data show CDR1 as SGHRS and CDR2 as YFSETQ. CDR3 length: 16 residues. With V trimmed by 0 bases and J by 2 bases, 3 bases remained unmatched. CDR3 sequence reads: CASSLDAGGTYNEQFF. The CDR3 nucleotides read TGCGCCAGCAGCTTGGATGCGGGAGGGACCTACAATGAGCAGTTCTTC.

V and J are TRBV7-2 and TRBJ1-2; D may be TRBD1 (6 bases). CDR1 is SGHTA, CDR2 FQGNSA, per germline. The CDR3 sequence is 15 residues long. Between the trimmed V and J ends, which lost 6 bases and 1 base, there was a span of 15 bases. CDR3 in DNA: TGTGCCAGCAGTTCAATCCAGGGGTTTAACTATGGCTACACCTTC. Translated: CASSSIQGFNYGYTF.

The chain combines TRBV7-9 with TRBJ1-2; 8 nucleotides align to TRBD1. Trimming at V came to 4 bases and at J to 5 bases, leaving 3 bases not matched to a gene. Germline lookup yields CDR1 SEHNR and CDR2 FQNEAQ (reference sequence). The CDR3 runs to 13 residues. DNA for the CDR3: TGTGCCAGCAGCTCCCGACAGGGGTATGGCTACACCTTC. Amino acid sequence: CASSSRQGYGYTF.

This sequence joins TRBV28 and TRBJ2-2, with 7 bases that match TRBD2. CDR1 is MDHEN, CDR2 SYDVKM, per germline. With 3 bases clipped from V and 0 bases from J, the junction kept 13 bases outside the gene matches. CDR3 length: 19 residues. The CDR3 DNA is TGTGCCAGCAGTTTGTTATGGGAGGGAGCGGGGCCGAACACCGGGGAGCTGTTTTTT. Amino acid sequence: CASSLLWEGAGPNTGELFF.

The CDR3 bases are TGTGCCAGTAGTATATTTGCCGGGGGGATCGACTATGGCTACACCTTC. This codes for CASSIFAGGIDYGYTF. The chain combines TRBV19 with TRBJ1-2; possibly TRBD1 for D (5 bases). With 2 bases removed from V and 3 bases from J, the gap between germline ends came to 16 bases. This CDR3 has 16 amino acids. Germline values: CDR1 LNHDA, CDR2 SQIVND (reference sequence).

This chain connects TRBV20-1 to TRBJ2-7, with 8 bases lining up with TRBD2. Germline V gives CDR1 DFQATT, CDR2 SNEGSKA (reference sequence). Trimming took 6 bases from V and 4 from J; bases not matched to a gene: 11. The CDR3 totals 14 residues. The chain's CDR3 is CSASSGTRGYEQYF. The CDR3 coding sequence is TGCAGTGCGAGTTCGGGGACTAGGGGGTACGAGCAGTACTTC.

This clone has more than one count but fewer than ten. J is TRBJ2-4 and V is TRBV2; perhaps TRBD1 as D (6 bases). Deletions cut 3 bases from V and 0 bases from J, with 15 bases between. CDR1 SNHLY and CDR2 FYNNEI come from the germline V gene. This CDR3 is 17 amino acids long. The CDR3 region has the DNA TGTGCCAGCAGTGAGACAGGTTTAATGCTAGCCAAAAACATTCAGTACTTC. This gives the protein CASSETGLMLAKNIQYF.

CDR3 nucleotide sequence: TGTGCCAGCAGTAAACAGGGCCCGAGGAAGCCCCAGCATTTT. It codes for CASSKQGPRKPQHF. The V and J genes are TRBV6-2 or TRBV6-3 and TRBJ1-5; tentatively, D is TRBD1 (6 bases). The germline V gene encodes CDR1 MNHEY and CDR2 SVGEGT. V was clipped by 5 bases and J by 8 bases, with 16 bases between them. The CDR3 contains 14 residues.

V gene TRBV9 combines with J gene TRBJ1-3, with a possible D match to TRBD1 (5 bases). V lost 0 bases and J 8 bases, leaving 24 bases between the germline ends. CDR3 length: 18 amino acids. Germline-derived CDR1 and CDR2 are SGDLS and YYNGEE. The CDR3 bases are TGTGCCAGCAGCGTAGATCCCCTCCCGGGGGGAAACAGATACACCATATATTTT. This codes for CASSVDPLPGGNRYTIYF.

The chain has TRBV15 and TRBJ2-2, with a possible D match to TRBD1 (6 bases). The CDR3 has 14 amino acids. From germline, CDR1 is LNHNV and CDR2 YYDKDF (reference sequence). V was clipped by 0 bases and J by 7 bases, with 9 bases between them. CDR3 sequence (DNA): TGTGCCACCAGCAGAGATCAGGGGTTCGGGGAGCTGTTTTTT. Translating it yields CATSRDQGFGELFF.

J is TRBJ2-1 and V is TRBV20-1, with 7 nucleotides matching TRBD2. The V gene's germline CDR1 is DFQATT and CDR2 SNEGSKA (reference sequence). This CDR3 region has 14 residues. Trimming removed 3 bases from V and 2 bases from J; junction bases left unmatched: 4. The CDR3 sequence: CSASGGRPYNEQFF. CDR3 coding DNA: TGCAGTGCTAGTGGCGGGAGACCCTACAATGAGCAGTTCTTC.

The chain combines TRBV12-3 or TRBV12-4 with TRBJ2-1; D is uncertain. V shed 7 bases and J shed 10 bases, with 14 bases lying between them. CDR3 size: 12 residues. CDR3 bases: TGTGCCAGCACCTCGGCCTCCAGGGAGCAGTTCTTC. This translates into CASTSASREQFF.

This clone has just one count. For the CDR3, the DNA is TGTGCCAGCAGCCCGGCAGGGATGGACAACTATGGCTACACCTTC. Translating it yields CASSPAGMDNYGYTF. This chain uses TRBV11-3 with TRBJ1-2; a weak D match, TRBD1 (5 bases). CDR3 size: 15 residues. Trimming pared 5 bases from V and 2 bases from J, leaving 15 bases between. Germline V gene sequence: CDR1 SGHNT, CDR2 YENEEA.

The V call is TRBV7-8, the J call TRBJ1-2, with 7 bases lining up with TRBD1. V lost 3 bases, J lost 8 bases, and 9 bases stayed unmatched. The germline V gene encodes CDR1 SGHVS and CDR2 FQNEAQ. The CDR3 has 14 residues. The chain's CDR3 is CASSLTRGEGGYTF. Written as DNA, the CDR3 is TGTGCCAGCAGCTTGACCAGGGGGGAAGGAGGCTACACCTTC.

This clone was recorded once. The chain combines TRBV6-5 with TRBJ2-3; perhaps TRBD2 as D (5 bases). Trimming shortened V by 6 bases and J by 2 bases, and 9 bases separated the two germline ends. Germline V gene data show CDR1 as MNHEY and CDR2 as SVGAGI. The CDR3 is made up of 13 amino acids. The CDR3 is CASRSGDTDTQYF. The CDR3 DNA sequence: TGTGCCAGCAGGAGCGGAGACACAGATACGCAGTATTTT.

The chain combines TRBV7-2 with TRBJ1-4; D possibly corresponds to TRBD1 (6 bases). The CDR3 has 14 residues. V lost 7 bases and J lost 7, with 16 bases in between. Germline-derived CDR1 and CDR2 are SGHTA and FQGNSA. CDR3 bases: TGTGCCAGCACCCCGGCACAGGGTGGTGAAAAACTGTTTTTT. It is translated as CASTPAQGGEKLFF.

DNA of the CDR3: TGTGCCAGCAGCCCCCCGGGAGGGGCCGGGAACACTGAAGCTTTCTTT. Its translation: CASSPPGGAGNTEAFF. This chain connects TRBV11-2 to TRBJ1-1; D may be TRBD1 (5 bases). The CDR3 sequence is 16 residues long. Per the germline V gene, CDR1 is SGHAT and CDR2 is FQNNGV. The V gene lost 5 bases and the J gene lost 1 base, with 17 bases spanning the gap.

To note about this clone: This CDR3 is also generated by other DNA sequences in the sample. CDR3 coding DNA: TGTGCCAGCAGCGTAGGCCAGGGGGCTTACGAGCAGTACTTC. Amino acid sequence: CASSVGQGAYEQYF. This sequence joins TRBV9 and TRBJ2-7; 8 nucleotides match TRBD1. CDR3 size: 14 residues. Germline CDR1 is SGDLS and CDR2 is YYNGEE. V lost 0 bases, J lost 4 bases, and 3 bases stayed unmatched.

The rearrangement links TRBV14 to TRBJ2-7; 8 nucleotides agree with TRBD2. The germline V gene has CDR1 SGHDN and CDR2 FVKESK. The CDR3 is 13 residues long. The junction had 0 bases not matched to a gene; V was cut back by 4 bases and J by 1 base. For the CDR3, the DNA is TGTGCCAGCAGCCGCGGGGGGTCCTACGAGCAGTACTTC. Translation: CASSRGGSYEQYF.